This TCR beta chain was sequenced during a study of PD-1 blockade in classical Hodgkin lymphoma (TCRdb year 2020). Broadly, across the study: Nivolumab dosing was 3 mg/kg intravenously every 2 weeks, continuing until either disease progression or unacceptable toxicity. The study used CyTOF and TCR beta sequencing to define a peripheral blood immune signature of response to PD-1 blockade in classical Hodgkin lymphoma.

On this clone itself: Its binding antigen is unknown. No per-base quality is available; no much larger clone lies one base away.

The Qiagen DNeasy kit was used to extract genomic DNA from unsorted PBMCs and from the negatively selected CD4+ and CD8+ fractions. TCR beta CDR3 regions were subjected to amplification by immunoSEQ multiplex PCR with primers that anneal to V and J segments. A synthetic immune receptor repertoire was used to minimize amplification bias, and remaining bias was computationally removed after sequencing. The source study handled its data this way. Custom Python scripts were used to quantify repertoire diversity as the Shannon entropy index. Unsorted, CD4+ and CD8+ repertoires were examined separately, except in combined analyses, for which CD4+ and CD8+ sequences were merged in silico. A clone counted as expanded when the clone's frequency after treatment rose at least 2-fold relative to C1D1, and clones undetected at baseline were given a pseudocount of 0.5. Clones with 0 or 1 copy at C1D1 were defined as singleton clones, while clones with 2 or more copies were defined as non-singleton clones. Clones expanded in unsorted samples were labelled as CD4+, CD8+ or unknown by matching protein sequences in sorted samples from the same patient. Wilcoxon tests on paired samples were used to test diversity changes from C1D1 to C4D1. The table was pulled from immuneACCESS by TCRdb, which kept in-frame rearrangements only. Such tables lose some clones; where checked, under half of the loss comes from unresolved V genes, and the rest has no known cause. From that table come the V and J calls and clone size; the DNA was used to work out D and trimming. The table for this sample lists some 52,000 clones; approximately 86% of them were counted only once. The top ten constitute roughly 7% of the sample.

The CDR3 has 14 amino acids, counting the end cysteine and phenylalanine. Left in the record is the CDR3 DNA by itself, 42 bases read in frame from the first base. V loses 5 bases of germline sequence and J loses 8 bases, and the interval between the two ends is 18 bases. CDR1 and CDR2, looked up from the germline V gene, are SGHAT and FQNNGV. The time point tag for this specimen amounts to: cycle 4 day 1 (C4D1), after six to seven weeks of nivolumab. Every trial patient had relapsed after autologous stem cell transplantation, and cohorts A, B and C differed in prior brentuximab vedotin exposure. A total of around 60 patients with relapsed/refractory classical Hodgkin lymphoma made up the trial cohort, and each patient's best overall response was complete response, partial response or progressive disease. In the multi-cohort phase II CheckMate 205 trial, trial patients received single-agent nivolumab. An independent review committee assessed best overall response by applying the 2007 International Working Group response criteria. Trial PBMCs were collected immediately before nivolumab initiation (C1D1) and during therapy at cycle 2 day 1 and cycle 4 day 1. Peripheral blood was collected in 8 mL Vacutainer Cell Preparation Tubes, from which PBMCs were isolated by centrifugation and then cryopreserved.

What the research found in general, with its limitations: CD4+ but not CD8+ TCR diversity rose significantly by C4D1 (p=0.0027 vs p=0.16), most apparent in complete responders (p=0.02). Baseline TCR diversity was reported as lower in newly diagnosed patients than in healthy donors, and lower still in relapsed/refractory patients. The study was restricted to a single clinical trial cohort, and the causes of repertoire differences, possibly disease activity or prior therapy, were left undefined. Patients starting nivolumab less than 1 year after ASCT had lower diversity and were excluded from later analyses to avoid confounding by immune reconstitution. Trial patients achieving complete response had baseline diversity similar to newly diagnosed patients, whereas partial responders and progressors had significantly lower diversity.

The chain is encoded by TRBV11-2 joined to TRBJ1-2, with a tentative D gene TRBD1 over 5 matching bases. The starting material was peripheral blood mononuclear cells (PBMCs), obtained before the fourth cycle of nivolumab. The sequence derives from a human donor with classical Hodgkin lymphoma. This receptor has the CDR3 CASSHPGTGSGYTF. The DNA sequence is TGTGCCAGCAGCCACCCCGGGACTGGGAGCGGCTACACCTTC.